Listed here are 28 T cell receptor beta chains from one sample, sequenced in a study of PD-1 blockade in classical Hodgkin lymphoma. Libraries were prepared by immunoSEQ multiplex PCR; TCRdb keeps only in-frame clonotypes and omits some of them. The sample has some 45,000 clones, about nine tenths seen once. All the patients suffered relapse after autologous stem cell transplantation, and brentuximab vedotin exposure differed. The sample here was peripheral blood mononuclear cells (PBMCs), taken at baseline. The receptor set was obtained from a human donor with classical Hodgkin lymphoma.

The chain links TRBV19 to TRBJ2-3; possible D gene TRBD2, 6 bases. Trimming cost V 5 bases and J 5 bases, with 14 bases left between them. The CDR3 runs to 14 residues. Germline CDR1 reads LNHDA; CDR2 reads SQIVND (reference sequence). CDR3 DNA sequence: TGTGCCAGTAGTCCCCGTCTGCGGGAAGATACGCAGTATTTT. Translating gives CASSPRLREDTQYF.

This chain links TRBV6-1 with TRBJ2-2; the match to TRBD1 covers 8 bases. The V and J ends lost 10 bases and 6 bases, in that order; junction bases with no gene match: 10. CDR1 is MNHNS, CDR2 SASEGT, per germline. This CDR3 spans 14 amino acids. The CDR3 spells CATMDRVDPGELFF. The CDR3 bases are TGTGCCACCATGGACAGGGTTGATCCCGGGGAGCTGTTTTTT.

The rearrangement uses TRBV4-3 and TRBJ2-7, with D perhaps given as TRBD1 or TRBD2 (5 bases each). The CDR3 length is 15 residues. CDR1 LGHNA and CDR2 YSLEER come from the germline V gene. The germline V and J ends were trimmed by 3 bases and 6 bases, with 18 bases remaining between them. For the CDR3, the DNA is TGCGCCAGCAGCCACCAGGGACCGATGCCAGGCGAGCAGTACTTC. This gives the protein CASSHQGPMPGEQYF.

The genes are TRBV20-1 and TRBJ2-2; D is unresolved. Germline CDR1 and CDR2: DFQATT and SNEGSKA (reference sequence). The CDR3 spans 11 residues. The ends were cut back, 7 bases at V and 3 bases at J, with 6 bases in the middle. CDR3: CSVQYTGELFF. The CDR3 coding sequence is TGCAGTGTTCAATACACCGGGGAGCTGTTTTTT.

Only one count was recorded for this clone. The genes are TRBV6-6 and TRBJ2-1; 9 nucleotides agree with TRBD1. The CDR3 loop spans 16 amino acids. Germline assignment: CDR1 MNHNY and CDR2 SVGAGI (reference sequence). Trimming cost V 6 bases and J 0 bases; bases outside gene matches: 6. Here the CDR3 DNA reads TGTGCCAGCAGACTACAACAGGGGGCCTCCTACAATGAGCAGTTCTTC. Protein product: CASRLQQGASYNEQFF.

This clone was detected only once. The V call is TRBV19, the J call TRBJ2-6, with D hard to call. Germline assignment: CDR1 LNHDA and CDR2 SQIVND (reference sequence). The CDR3 runs 15 residues. V lost 5 bases and J lost 1, with 9 bases in between. The CDR3 spells CASSPRISGANVLTF. CDR3 sequence (DNA): TGTGCCAGTAGTCCTCGGATTTCTGGGGCCAACGTCCTGACTTTC.

The chain has TRBV19 and TRBJ1-2, with unresolved D. Per germline, CDR1 LNHDA and CDR2 SQIVND (reference sequence). The CDR3 is made up of 16 amino acids. Trimming removed 8 bases at V and 0 bases at J, with 19 bases between. CDR3 nucleotide sequence: TGTGCCAGTTCGGCGGTGGTCACACCCGCTAACTATGGCTACACCTTC. Encoded protein: CASSAVVTPANYGYTF.

This sequence joins TRBV2 and TRBJ2-5, with a weak D call TRBD2 (5 bases). Germline V gene data show CDR1 as SNHLY and CDR2 as FYNNEI. Trimming pared 8 bases from V and 5 bases from J, leaving 12 bases between. The CDR3 contains 12 residues. In nucleotides, the CDR3 is TGTGCCAGCGGGGTTAGCGAGGAGACCCAGTACTTC. Protein sequence: CASGVSEETQYF.

A few counts support this clone. This chain connects TRBV7-9 to TRBJ2-1; 9 bases align to TRBD2. The CDR3 totals 15 residues. Trimming removed 2 bases from V and 12 bases from J; junction bases left unmatched: 11. Germline lookup yields CDR1 SEHNR and CDR2 FQNEAQ (reference sequence). CDR3 bases: TGTGCCAGCAGCTTATCTGCTAGCGGGATATCTGGGCAGTTCTTC. Translating gives CASSLSASGISGQFF.

This rearrangement joins TRBV5-1 to TRBJ2-5, with 11 bases aligning to TRBD2. CDR1 is SGHRS, CDR2 YFSETQ, per germline. The CDR3 length is 17 residues. V trimming: 0 bases; J trimming: 1 base; junction bases outside the gene matches: 5. CDR3 amino acids: CASSLGLAGTLQETQYF. Here the CDR3 DNA reads TGCGCCAGCAGCTTGGGACTAGCGGGAACCCTCCAAGAGACCCAGTACTTC.

The V gene is TRBV28, the J gene TRBJ1-6, with TRBD1 matching 9 bases. The V segment lost 7 bases and the J segment 9 bases; nucleotides outside the gene matches: 7. Germline V lookup: CDR1 MDHEN, CDR2 SYDVKM. The CDR3 spans 14 residues. CDR3 protein: CASKGGQGISPLHF. The CDR3 region has the DNA TGTGCCAGCAAGGGGGGACAGGGTATTTCACCCCTCCACTTT.

The V call is TRBV2, the J call TRBJ1-6, with 7 positions matching TRBD1. J lost 0 bases, V lost 6 bases, and 5 bases had no gene match. This CDR3 has 16 amino acids. Germline V gene sequence: CDR1 SNHLY, CDR2 FYNNEI. The CDR3 loop reads CASRATGSSYNSPLHF. The CDR3 DNA sequence: TGTGCCAGCAGGGCGACAGGGAGCTCCTATAATTCACCCCTCCACTTT.

The J gene is TRBJ2-3, the V gene TRBV13, with 10 bases identical to TRBD2. The J segment lost 4 bases and the V segment lost 4 bases, leaving 8 bases of the junction unmatched. The CDR3 is 16 residues long. Germline V gives CDR1 PRHDT, CDR2 FYEKMQ (reference sequence). CDR3 residues: CASSSRLAGGADTQYF. CDR3 sequence (DNA): TGTGCCAGCAGCTCCCGACTAGCGGGTGGCGCAGATACGCAGTATTTT. Filled out from reference TRBV13 and TRBJ2-3, the complete variable domain reads AAGVIQSPRHLIKEKRETATLKCYPIPRHDTVYWYQQGPGQDPQFLISFYEKMQSDKGSIPDRFSAQQFSDYHSELNMSSLELGDSALYFCASSSRLAGGADTQYFGPGTRLTVL.

The chain combines TRBV7-2 with TRBJ1-1; 7 nucleotides match TRBD1. Germline CDR1 is SGHTA and CDR2 is FQGNSA. The V gene end was trimmed by 2 bases and the J gene end by 4 bases; junction bases not matched to a gene: 4. The CDR3 length is 14 residues. The CDR3 loop is CASSLPTGATEAFF. The CDR3, as DNA: TGTGCCAGCAGCTTACCAACAGGGGCCACTGAAGCTTTCTTT.

The chain couples TRBV5-1 to TRBJ1-2; TRBD1 aligns across 9 bases. The CDR3 contains 17 residues. Germline V CDR1 and CDR2: SGHRS, YFSETQ. V was clipped by 0 bases and J by 6 bases; unmatched bases: 12. The CDR3 protein is CASSLVHTGGIMDGYTF. CDR3 sequence (DNA): TGCGCCAGCAGCTTGGTACATACAGGGGGCATCATGGATGGCTACACCTTC.

The chain employs TRBV5-1 and TRBJ2-2; no reliable D call. CDR1 and CDR2 (germline): SGHRS, YFSETQ. V lost 4 bases to trimming and J lost 8 bases, with 6 bases between them. CDR3 length: 11 amino acids. CDR3 protein: CASSPGGELFF. CDR3 bases: TGCGCCAGCAGCCCTGGGGGGGAGCTGTTTTTT.

The J gene is TRBJ2-7, the V gene TRBV10-2; 10 bases line up with TRBD2. V shed 11 bases, J shed 3 bases, and the junction held 7 bases outside the gene matches. The CDR3 covers 13 residues. The germline V gene encodes CDR1 WSHSY and CDR2 SAAADI. CDR3 in DNA: TGCGCCGCTGGACTAGCGGCGAACTACGAGCAGTACTTC. This sequence encodes CAAGLAANYEQYF.

The CDR3 here is CSATGHRSGANVLTF. The CDR3 nucleotides are TGCAGCGCGACAGGGCATCGCTCTGGGGCCAACGTCCTGACTTTC. The rearrangement uses TRBV29-1 and TRBJ2-6; TRBD1 matches at 7 bases. J was trimmed by 0 bases and V by 7 bases; bases with no gene match: 6. CDR1 and CDR2 (germline): SQVTM, ANQGSEA. The CDR3 totals 15 residues.

This chain joins TRBV19 and TRBJ2-1; 7 positions match TRBD2. Unmatched junction bases numbered 10, after V lost 5 bases and J lost 12 bases. This CDR3 is 13 amino acids long. The germline gives CDR1 LNHDA, CDR2 SQIVND (reference sequence). In DNA form, the CDR3 reads TGTGCCAGTAGTTATAGCGGGCCCACAGGGCAGTTCTTC. Protein sequence: CASSYSGPTGQFF.

The chain has TRBV7-9 and TRBJ1-2; 8 bases line up with TRBD1. CDR3 size: 15 residues. From germline, CDR1 is SEHNR and CDR2 FQNEAQ (reference sequence). The V and J ends lost 5 bases and 6 bases, in that order; junction bases with no gene match: 11. CDR3 in amino acids: CASSGGQGEADGYTF. CDR3 nucleotide sequence: TGTGCCAGCAGCGGAGGACAGGGCGAGGCGGATGGCTACACCTTC.

This clone was found a few times. This chain connects TRBV6-4 to TRBJ2-3, with 11 bases identical to TRBD1. CDR1 is MRHNA, CDR2 SNTAGT, per germline. The CDR3 sequence is 14 residues long. The trim removed 4 bases at V and 4 bases at J, leaving 1 base unmatched. The CDR3 DNA follows: TGTGCCAGCAGTGGGACAGGGGGCGCAGATACGCAGTATTTT. Translating gives CASSGTGGADTQYF.

V gene TRBV2 combines with J gene TRBJ1-1; 7 bases fit TRBD1. The CDR3 loop spans 14 amino acids. V gave up 5 bases and J gave up 6 bases; unmatched junction bases: 9. CDR1 and CDR2 (germline): SNHLY, FYNNEI. CDR3 protein: CASSTRQGIPEAFF. The CDR3 nucleotides are TGTGCCAGCAGTACTAGACAGGGAATTCCTGAAGCTTTCTTT.

DNA for the CDR3: TGTGCCAGCAGTTTATGGCCAGGGGGCATGAACACTGAAGCTTTCTTT. Its translation is CASSLWPGGMNTEAFF. This sequence joins TRBV27 and TRBJ1-1; TRBD1 matches at 8 bases. V dropped 1 base and J dropped 0; count of bases not matched to a gene: 4. The length of the CDR3 is 16 residues. Looked up from germline, CDR1 is MNHEY and CDR2 is SMNVEV (reference sequence).

The V and J genes are TRBV9 and TRBJ2-1; D is undetermined. The germline V and J ends were trimmed by 5 bases and 5 bases, with 5 bases remaining between them. From germline, CDR1 is SGDLS and CDR2 YYNGEE. This CDR3 contains 11 residues. CDR3: CASSHDNEQFF. Here the CDR3 DNA reads TGTGCCAGCAGTCATGACAATGAGCAGTTCTTC.

This chain links TRBV9 with TRBJ2-5; possibly TRBD1 or TRBD2 for D (5 bases each). V gave up 0 bases and J gave up 1 base, with 7 bases separating them. Germline V lookup: CDR1 SGDLS, CDR2 YYNGEE. There are 14 residues in the CDR3. In DNA form, the CDR3 reads TGTGCCAGCAGCGTAGCGGGGACCCAAGAGACCCAGTACTTC. Its translation: CASSVAGTQETQYF.

The chain carries TRBV13 and TRBJ2-3; TRBD1 is a possible D gene (6 bases). The germline CDR1 and CDR2 sequences are PRHDT and FYEKMQ (reference sequence). The CDR3 runs 16 residues. Trimming stripped 4 bases from V and 6 bases from J, with 20 bases between. CDR3 coding DNA: TGTGCCAGCAGCTCCAGACGACAGGCATTAGGGGATACGCAGTATTTT. Residues: CASSSRRQALGDTQYF.

This clone was recorded once. The rearrangement links TRBV20-1 to TRBJ2-7, with TRBD1 as a possible D gene (5 bases). Trimming pared 4 bases from V and 2 bases from J, leaving 6 bases between. CDR1 is DFQATT, CDR2 SNEGSKA, per germline (reference sequence). The CDR3 extends over 11 amino acids. CDR3 sequence (DNA): TGCAGTGCTACAGGGACCTACGAGCAGTACTTC. This translates into CSATGTYEQYF.

The count of this clone is one. CDR3 sequence: CASSPSTGGGTEAFF. CDR3 DNA sequence: TGTGCCAGCAGCCCCTCGACAGGGGGCGGCACTGAAGCTTTCTTT. V usage is TRBV7-9 and J usage is TRBJ1-1, with 10 nucleotides matching TRBD1. CDR1 is SEHNR, CDR2 FQNEAQ, per germline (reference sequence). The junction had 7 bases not matched to a gene; V was cut back by 5 bases and J by 4 bases. The CDR3 length is 15 residues.